This TCR beta chain was identified during a study of tumor and adjacent non-tumor tissue in lung cancer. Study overall: Some 4.2 million productive TCRbeta reads were obtained per sample on average.

The library came from three nested PCR rounds adapted from ARM-PCR protocols. TCRdb itself ran the multiplex PCR reads through MiXCR, one entry per CDR3 protein. The sample has about 110,000 distinct CDR3 sequences, about 64% seen once. No cell sorting was done before RNA was extracted from the tissue. Distant lung tissue was collected more than 3 cm away from the tumor edge. This clonotype was counted between two and nine times. Material: distant non-tumor lung tissue. The TCR sequence derives from a man aged 60 to 69 with non-small cell lung cancer.

The CDR3: CASSQRNKNSPLHF. CDR3 bases: TGTGCCAGCAGCCAAAGGAATAAGAATTCACCCCTCCACTTT. This rearrangement joins TRBV3-1 to TRBJ1-6; D gene ambiguous. V was pared by 2 bases and J by 7 bases, with 9 bases between. CDR3 length: 14 residues. Germline V lookup: CDR1 LGHDT, CDR2 YNNKEL (reference sequence).